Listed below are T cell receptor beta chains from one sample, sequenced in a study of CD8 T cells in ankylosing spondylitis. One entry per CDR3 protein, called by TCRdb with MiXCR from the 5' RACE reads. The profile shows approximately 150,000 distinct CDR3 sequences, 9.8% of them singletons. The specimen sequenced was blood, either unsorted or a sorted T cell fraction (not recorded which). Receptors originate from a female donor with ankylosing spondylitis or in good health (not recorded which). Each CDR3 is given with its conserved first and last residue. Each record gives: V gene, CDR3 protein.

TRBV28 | CASSLEGGRETDEQYF
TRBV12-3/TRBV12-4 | CASSPPGQPAEQYF
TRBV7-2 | CASSKGGTSTDTQYF
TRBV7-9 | CASSPGQGMTYEQYF
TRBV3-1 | CASSPGLAGIDTQYF
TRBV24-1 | CATSEAIYNEQFF
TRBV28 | CASSLPRGATEAFF
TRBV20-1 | CSVGSNIQYF
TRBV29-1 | CSVGEGNTGELFF
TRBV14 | CASSQTERGETQYF
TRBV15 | CATKAGGQPQHF
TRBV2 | CASNDGPETQYF
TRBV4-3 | CASSQDLASGSDEQFF